The entry that follows covers one TCR beta chain sequence. The data originate from a study of blood T cell repertoires in COVID-19. Turning to the study itself: The study drew acute and convalescent COVID-19 samples from the United States, Italy and Spain. PBMCs, B-cell-depleted T cells, or T cells were the source of the cDNA or gDNA that made up the material.

In the original analysis: Nucleated cell number was recorded as an estimate derived from reference gene primer amplification. Some clones are missing from TCRdb's copy, which holds only in-frame ones; the method was immunoSEQ multiplex PCR. V and J calls and clone size are those listed in that table; D and trimming were worked out from the DNA. The data contain around 230,000 clones, 83% of them seen just once; the ten biggest clones take up roughly 2.6%. The CDR3 loop spans 17 amino acids. V lost 0 bases and J lost 1; bases outside the gene matches: 8. Looked up from germline, CDR1 is LGHNA and CDR2 is YSLEER.

The specimen sequenced was peripheral blood. The source of this sequence is a woman between 35 and 50 years old with active or convalescent COVID-19. The rearrangement uses TRBV4-3 and TRBJ1-1; TRBD1 matches at 7 bases. The CDR3 DNA reads TGCGCCAGCAGCCAAGATCCCGGACAGGCTACGAACACTGAAGCTTTCTTT. Its protein product is CASSQDPGQATNTEAFF.